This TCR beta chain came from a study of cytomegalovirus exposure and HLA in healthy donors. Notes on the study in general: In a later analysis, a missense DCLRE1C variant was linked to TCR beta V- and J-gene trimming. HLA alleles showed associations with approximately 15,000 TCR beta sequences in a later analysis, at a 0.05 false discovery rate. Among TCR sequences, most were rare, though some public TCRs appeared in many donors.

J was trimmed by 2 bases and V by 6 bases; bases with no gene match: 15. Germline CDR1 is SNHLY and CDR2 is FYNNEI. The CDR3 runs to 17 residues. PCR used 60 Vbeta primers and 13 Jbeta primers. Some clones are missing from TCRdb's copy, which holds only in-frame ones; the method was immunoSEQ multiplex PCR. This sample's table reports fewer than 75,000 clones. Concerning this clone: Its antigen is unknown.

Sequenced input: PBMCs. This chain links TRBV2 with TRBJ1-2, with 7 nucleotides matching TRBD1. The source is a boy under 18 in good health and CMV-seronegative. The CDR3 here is CASRDTDKTGENYGYTF. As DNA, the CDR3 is TGTGCCAGCAGAGACACCGATAAAACAGGGGAGAACTATGGCTACACCTTC.